This is a list of T cell receptor beta chains from one sample in a study of cytomegalovirus exposure and HLA in healthy donors. Method: immunoSEQ multiplex PCR; TCRdb's copy keeps in-frame clones and lacks some. The sample has about 190,000 clones, about 85% seen once. Sequences were obtained from PBMCs. These receptors all come from a woman aged 50 to 60 in good health and CMV-seronegative. The CDR3 runs from the conserved cysteine through the conserved F or W. The order of the fields is clone size, D gene, V gene, J gene, CDR3 DNA, CDR3 protein. A D gene is named only where the DNA matches it firmly. Some rows mark clone size as missing; the rest say once, few, many or name a class of expanded clone.

size: .; D: TRBD1; V: TRBV19; J: TRBJ1-1; DNA: TGTGCCAGTAGTACCCGACAGGGGAACACTGAAGCTTTCTTT; CDR3: CASSTRQGNTEAFF
size: .; D: .; V: TRBV5-5; J: TRBJ2-1; DNA: TGTGCCAGCAGCTTGGTCCCACTTGGCAATGAGCAGTTCTTC; CDR3: CASSLVPLGNEQFF
size: .; D: TRBD1; V: TRBV9; J: TRBJ2-7; DNA: TGTGCCAGCAGCGTAGGTCCGGGACAGAACTACGAGCAGTACTTC; CDR3: CASSVGPGQNYEQYF
size: .; D: .; V: TRBV4-1; J: TRBJ2-1; DNA: TGCGCCAGCAGCCAAGATCTTCACGGAGACTACTACAATGAGCAGTTCTTC; CDR3: CASSQDLHGDYYNEQFF
size: .; D: .; V: TRBV7-6; J: TRBJ2-1; DNA: TGTGCCAGCAGCCGGGAGCGATACAATGAGCAGTTCTTC; CDR3: CASSRERYNEQFF
size: .; D: .; V: TRBV6-5; J: TRBJ1-1; DNA: TGTGCCAGCACCAGACTGGGGGGAGAAGCTTTCTTT; CDR3: CASTRLGGEAFF
size: .; D: TRBD1; V: TRBV29-1; J: TRBJ1-4; DNA: TGCAGCGCAATCTGGACAGGGGAAGGTGAAAAACTGTTTTTT; CDR3: CSAIWTGEGEKLFF
size: .; D: TRBD2; V: TRBV27; J: TRBJ2-7; DNA: TGTGCCAGCAGTTTAAAGGGACTAGCGGGGGTCCCTTCCTACGAGCAGTACTTC; CDR3: CASSLKGLAGVPSYEQYF
size: .; D: TRBD2; V: TRBV5-6; J: TRBJ2-1; DNA: TGTGCCAGCGGCCGACTAGCTCCCCAAGGCAATGAGCAGTTCTTC; CDR3: CASGRLAPQGNEQFF
size: .; D: .; V: TRBV5-1; J: TRBJ2-7; DNA: TGCGCCAGCAGCCCGGGTTCGGTAATTGAGCAGTACTTC; CDR3: CASSPGSVIEQYF
size: .; D: TRBD1; V: TRBV18; J: TRBJ1-4; DNA: TGTGCCAGCTCACGGGACAGGGGCGATAATGAAAAACTGTTTTTT; CDR3: CASSRDRGDNEKLFF
size: .; D: .; V: TRBV2; J: TRBJ2-7; DNA: TGTGCCAGCCGGGGAGGCCTCTACGAGCAGTACTTC; CDR3: CASRGGLYEQYF
size: .; D: .; V: TRBV4-3; J: TRBJ1-5; DNA: TGCGCCAGCAGCCAAGAGATCGGGGGAAGGCAGCCCCAGCATTTT; CDR3: CASSQEIGGRQPQHF
size: .; D: .; V: TRBV9; J: TRBJ2-3; DNA: TGTGCCAGCAGCTTATCGGCAGGCGGGTATGGCACAGATACGCAGTATTTT; CDR3: CASSLSAGGYGTDTQYF
size: once; D: TRBD2; V: TRBV2; J: TRBJ2-3; DNA: TGTGCCAGCAGTCCGACTAGCGGGAGACGCACAGATACGCAGTATTTT; CDR3: CASSPTSGRRTDTQYF
size: .; D: .; V: TRBV27; J: TRBJ1-2; DNA: TGTGCCAGCAGCCCGGTAGAGGGGGTCAACTATGGCTACACCTTC; CDR3: CASSPVEGVNYGYTF
size: once; D: TRBD1; V: TRBV7-9; J: TRBJ1-2; DNA: TGTGCCAGCAGCTTACACCTACAGGGGGATGATGGCTACACCTTC; CDR3: CASSLHLQGDDGYTF
size: .; D: TRBD2; V: TRBV5-4; J: TRBJ2-1; DNA: TGTGCCAGTCAGCATCGACTAGCGGGTGACAATGAGCAGTTCTTC; CDR3: CASQHRLAGDNEQFF
size: .; D: .; V: TRBV9; J: TRBJ1-1; DNA: TGTGCCAGCAGCGTAGTGCCGGGTCAGCATGAAGCTTTCTTT; CDR3: CASSVVPGQHEAFF
size: .; D: TRBD1; V: TRBV5-5; J: TRBJ2-7; DNA: TGTGCCAGCAGCCCCCGGGACAGGCGGCCGGAGCAGTACTTC; CDR3: CASSPRDRRPEQYF
size: .; D: .; V: TRBV6-5; J: TRBJ2-5; DNA: TGTGCCAGCAGAAGGGGCCAAGAGACCCAGTACTTC; CDR3: CASRRGQETQYF
size: .; D: .; V: TRBV4-1; J: TRBJ1-2; DNA: TGCGCCAGCAGCCAAGATCTGGGCAGGGCGAATTCTAACTATGGCTACACCTTC; CDR3: CASSQDLGRANSNYGYTF
size: .; D: .; V: TRBV7-6; J: TRBJ2-7; DNA: TGTGCCAGCAGCTCCACGGACTGGTCAGGCGAGCAGTACTTC; CDR3: CASSSTDWSGEQYF
size: .; D: TRBD1; V: TRBV7-2; J: TRBJ1-1; DNA: TGTGCCAGCAGCTTAACGGACAGGGTAATCACTGAAGCTTTCTTT; CDR3: CASSLTDRVITEAFF
size: .; D: .; V: TRBV28; J: TRBJ2-7; DNA: TGTGCCAGCAGTTTACGGAGCCGCTCCTACGAGCAGTACTTC; CDR3: CASSLRSRSYEQYF
size: .; D: .; V: TRBV28; J: TRBJ1-4; DNA: TGTGCCAGCAGTCCCCGGGGAGGCAAAGGGAAACTGTTTTTT; CDR3: CASSPRGGKGKLFF
size: .; D: TRBD1; V: TRBV11-3; J: TRBJ1-1; DNA: TGTGCCAGCAGCTTACACGGACAGGGACGGGGTCGGGACACTGAAGCTTTCTTT; CDR3: CASSLHGQGRGRDTEAFF
size: .; D: TRBD1; V: TRBV19; J: TRBJ1-1; DNA: TGTGCCAGTAGTCTCTTTGGGACAGGAGGGAGCACTGAAGCTTTCTTT; CDR3: CASSLFGTGGSTEAFF
size: once; D: TRBD1; V: TRBV28; J: TRBJ1-2; DNA: TGTGCCAGCCGCAGGACAGGGTCCGGTGGCTACACCTTC; CDR3: CASRRTGSGGYTF
size: .; D: TRBD1; V: TRBV6-1; J: TRBJ2-7; DNA: TGTGCCAGCAGTGAAGTGGGAAGGACAGGGATATACTTC; CDR3: CASSEVGRTGIYF
size: .; D: TRBD1; V: TRBV19; J: TRBJ1-1; DNA: TGTGCCAGTAGTTCGCCAGGGGGCGCGAACACTGAAGCTTTCTTT; CDR3: CASSSPGGANTEAFF
size: .; D: .; V: TRBV11-1; J: TRBJ2-7; DNA: TGTGCCAGCAGCTTACCCCAGGGCCACGAGCAGTACTTC; CDR3: CASSLPQGHEQYF
size: .; D: TRBD2; V: TRBV28; J: TRBJ2-3; DNA: TGTGCCAGCTCCTCCCCGGCGGGAGGGAAAGATACGCAGTATTTT; CDR3: CASSSPAGGKDTQYF
size: .; D: .; V: TRBV5-4; J: TRBJ2-7; DNA: TGTGCCAGCAGCTTAATGTCTAAACCTAACTACGAGCAGTACTTC; CDR3: CASSLMSKPNYEQYF